Reported below is one T cell receptor (beta chain). Germline V lookup: CDR1 SNHLY, CDR2 FYNNEI. V was trimmed by 6 bases and J by 7 bases, leaving 6 bases between them. CDR3 length equals 11 residues. The entry originates in a study of beta chain features in type 1 diabetes. Investigators reverse transcribed all isolated RNA, so they sequenced expressed TCRB transcripts. Profiled with immunoSEQ multiplex PCR; TCRdb holds only in-frame clones, not every one. The sample has 900,000 or so clones, 17% seen once; the top ten hold about 0.02%. This TCR was sampled from a woman aged 18-29 years in good health. J is TRBJ2-2 and V is TRBV2; D unclear. Sequencing input: naive CD4+ T cells from blood. The CDR3 DNA follows: TGTGCCAGCAGCAAGCTCGGGGAGCTGTTTTTT. This translates into CASSKLGELFF. The variable domain in full, completed from reference TRBV2 and TRBJ2-2, reads EPEVTQTPSHQVTQMGQEVILRCVPISNHLYFYWYRQILGQKVEFLVSFYNNEISEKSEIFDDQFSVERPDGSNFTLKIRSTKLEDSAMYFCASSKLGELFFGEGSRLTVL.